These T cell receptor beta chains were read from a single sample in a study of spatial heterogeneity in lung cancer. TCRdb processed the 5' RACE reads anew with MiXCR; each CDR3 protein has one entry. The sample records some 20,000 distinct CDR3 sequences, less than 9.5% being singletons. Here the sequenced sample was PBMCs, taken at follow-up. Receptor source: a male donor with early-stage non-small cell lung cancer. Both conserved end residues are part of each CDR3. Fields, in order: clone size, J gene, V gene, D gene, CDR3 protein, CDR3 DNA. D genes are given only for firm matches. For some rows the clone size is stated as once, few or many, or as a class when expanded; others skip it.

clone_size: .; j_call: TRBJ1-5; v_call: TRBV20-1; d_call: .; cdr3_aa: CSARTPGNQPQHF; cdr3_nt: TGCAGTGCTAGAACCCCGGGGAATCAGCCCCAGCATTTT
clone_size: medium-sized; j_call: TRBJ1-4; v_call: TRBV20-1; d_call: TRBD1; cdr3_aa: CSAAGQGGPNEKLFF; cdr3_nt: TGCAGTGCCGCGGGCCAGGGGGGGCCTAATGAAAAACTGTTTTTT
clone_size: many; j_call: TRBJ2-7; v_call: TRBV28; d_call: .; cdr3_aa: CASDPSPTTYEQYF; cdr3_nt: TGTGCCAGCGATCCTAGCCCAACAACCTACGAGCAGTACTTC
clone_size: medium-sized; j_call: TRBJ2-7; v_call: TRBV4-2; d_call: .; cdr3_aa: CASSQELSEAHEQYF; cdr3_nt: TGTGCCAGCAGCCAAGAACTATCAGAGGCCCACGAGCAGTACTTC
clone_size: many; j_call: TRBJ2-3; v_call: TRBV11-1; d_call: .; cdr3_aa: CASRGRISTDTQYF; cdr3_nt: TGTGCCAGCAGGGGACGGATAAGCACAGATACGCAGTATTTT
clone_size: many; j_call: TRBJ2-1; v_call: TRBV30; d_call: .; cdr3_aa: CAWSGGSGNEQFF; cdr3_nt: TGTGCCTGGAGCGGGGGATCAGGAAATGAGCAGTTCTTC
clone_size: many; j_call: TRBJ2-1; v_call: TRBV4-1; d_call: .; cdr3_aa: CASSQDTAVYNEQFF; cdr3_nt: TGCGCCAGCAGCCAAGATACCGCGGTATACAATGAGCAGTTCTTC
clone_size: many; j_call: TRBJ2-3; v_call: TRBV7-9; d_call: TRBD2; cdr3_aa: CASSSRLAGERPSTDTQYF; cdr3_nt: TGTGCCAGCAGCTCTAGACTAGCGGGGGAGAGACCTAGCACAGATACGCAGTATTTT
clone_size: .; j_call: TRBJ2-1; v_call: TRBV5-1; d_call: TRBD2; cdr3_aa: CASSGRGRASGYNEQFF; cdr3_nt: TGCGCCAGCAGCGGGCGGGGACGGGCTAGCGGTTACAATGAGCAGTTCTTC
clone_size: many; j_call: TRBJ2-1; v_call: TRBV12-3/TRBV12-4; d_call: .; cdr3_aa: CASRVRDNEQFF; cdr3_nt: TGTGCCAGCAGGGTCCGGGACAATGAGCAGTTCTTC
clone_size: many; j_call: TRBJ2-3; v_call: TRBV3-1; d_call: TRBD2; cdr3_aa: CASSRVGLAADTQYF; cdr3_nt: TGTGCCAGCAGCCGGGTGGGACTAGCGGCAGATACGCAGTATTTT
clone_size: many; j_call: TRBJ1-4; v_call: TRBV7-2; d_call: .; cdr3_aa: CASSLGTGPGLFF; cdr3_nt: TGTGCCAGCAGCTTAGGAACGGGACCAGGACTGTTTTTT
clone_size: many; j_call: TRBJ2-7; v_call: TRBV7-2; d_call: .; cdr3_aa: CASSFRLDPTAYEQYF; cdr3_nt: TGTGCCAGCAGCTTCCGTCTAGATCCCACAGCCTACGAGCAGTACTTC